This is a list of T cell receptor beta chains from one sample in a study of T cells after yellow fever vaccination. TCRdb re-derived calls from the 5' RACE reads in MiXCR, one entry per CDR3 protein. The table has about 580,000 distinct CDR3 sequences, about a sixth seen once. Sequencing used PBMCs, obtained 4 to 5 days after the first yellow fever vaccination. These receptors all stem from a man between 18 and 35 years old who received the YFV17D yellow fever vaccine. The CDR3 runs from the conserved cysteine through the conserved F or W. Each record gives: J gene, D gene, clone size, V gene, CDR3 DNA, CDR3 protein. The D gene is left open where the match is weak. Part of the rows lack a size; the others show once, few, many or a class for expanded clones.

TRBJ1-1	NA	many	TRBV20-1	TGCAGTGTCCTAAGTGCGGGTACGAACACTGAAGCTTTCTTT	CSVLSAGTNTEAFF
TRBJ2-3	NA	few	TRBV20-1	TGCAGTGCTAAAGGACAGCCCACAGATACGCAGTATTTT	CSAKGQPTDTQYF
TRBJ1-4	NA	few	TRBV12-3/TRBV12-4	TGTGCCAGCAGTCCTGCGGGGGTCCGGGAAAAACTGTTTTTT	CASSPAGVREKLFF
TRBJ2-1	TRBD1	NA	TRBV27	TGTGCCAGCAGTTTCCCAAGCCGGACAGGGAACAATGAGCAGTTCTTC	CASSFPSRTGNNEQFF
TRBJ2-3	NA	NA	TRBV6-5	TGTGCCAGCAGTCCGACTTGGGGGGGGGCGGTAGATACGCAGTATTTT	CASSPTWGGAVDTQYF
TRBJ1-2	TRBD1	NA	TRBV15	TGTGCCACCCAGGAGGACAGGGGGCGGGGTGGCTACACCTTC	CATQEDRGRGGYTF
TRBJ2-3	NA	NA	TRBV11-2	TGTGCCAGCAGCTTAAGTCACGCGGCAGTGAGCACAGATACGCAGTATTTT	CASSLSHAAVSTDTQYF
TRBJ2-2	NA	many	TRBV4-2	TGTGCCAGCAGCCAATCTATAGACTCCGGGGAGCTGTTTTTT	CASSQSIDSGELFF
TRBJ2-5	NA	few	TRBV5-1	TGCGCCAGCAGATCTCCGCTTGGGGAGACCCAGTACTTC	CASRSPLGETQYF
TRBJ1-1	TRBD1	many	TRBV5-1	TGCGCCAGCAGCTTGGGGACAGGGCTGAACACTGAAGCTTTCTTT	CASSLGTGLNTEAFF
TRBJ1-1	NA	many	TRBV20-1	TGCAGTGCTGGGGACACTGAAGCTTTCTTT	CSAGDTEAFF